This TCR beta chain was documented in a study of patients and donors after allogeneic stem cell transplantation. MiXCR, run by TCRdb on the RT-PCR reads, gives a single entry per CDR3 protein. The sample lists about 100,000 distinct CDR3 sequences; approximately 40% were seen once. This clonotype was picked up a small number of times. Germline CDR1 reads SGHDT; CDR2 reads YYEEEE. Unmatched junction bases numbered 11, after V lost 4 bases and J lost 8 bases. This CDR3 comprises 15 residues. Sequencing was done on a sample of blood, either unsorted or a sorted T cell fraction (not recorded which). The genes are TRBV5-6 and TRBJ2-1; 8 bases map to TRBD2. The sequence derives from a human donor who was either an allogeneic HSCT recipient or a stem cell or donor lymphocyte infusion donor (not recorded which). It is not recorded whose cells these are; they may come from a transplant donor. CDR3 in DNA: TGTGCCAGCAGCCCCGACAGTAACGGGGGGGATGAGCAGTTCTTC. The encoded protein is CASSPDSNGGDEQFF.